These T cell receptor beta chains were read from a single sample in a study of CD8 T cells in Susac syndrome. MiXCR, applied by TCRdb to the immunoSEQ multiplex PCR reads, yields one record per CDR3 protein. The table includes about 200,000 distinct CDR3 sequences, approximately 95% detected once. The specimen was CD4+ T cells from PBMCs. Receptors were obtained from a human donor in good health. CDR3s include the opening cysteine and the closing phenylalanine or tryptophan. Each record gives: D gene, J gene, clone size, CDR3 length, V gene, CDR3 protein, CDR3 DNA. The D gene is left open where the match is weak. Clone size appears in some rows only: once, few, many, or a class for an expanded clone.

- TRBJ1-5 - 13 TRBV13 CASSYSAGQPQHF TGTGCCAGCAGCTACTCTGCAGGTCAGCCCCAGCATTTT
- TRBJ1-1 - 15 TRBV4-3 CASSQDQGPNTEAFF TGCGCCAGCAGCCAAGATCAAGGTCCGAACACTGAAGCTTTCTTT
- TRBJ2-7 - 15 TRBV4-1 CASSQVPRETYEQYF TGCGCCAGCAGCCAAGTACCCCGGGAAACCTACGAGCAGTACTTC
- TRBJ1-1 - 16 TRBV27 CASGLTGLTPNTEAFF TGTGCCAGCGGCCTGACAGGTCTGACCCCGAACACTGAAGCTTTCTTT
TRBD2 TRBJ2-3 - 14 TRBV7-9 CASSLGLAADTQYF TGTGCCAGCAGCTTGGGGCTAGCGGCAGATACGCAGTATTTT
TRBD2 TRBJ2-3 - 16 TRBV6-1 CASSEFSGTSGDTQYF TGTGCCAGCAGTGAATTCTCTGGGACTAGCGGGGATACGCAGTATTTT
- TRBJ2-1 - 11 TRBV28 CASSWTSEQFF TGTGCCAGCAGTTGGACGTCTGAGCAGTTCTTC
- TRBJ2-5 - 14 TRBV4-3 CASSQADRRETQYF TGCGCCAGCAGCCAAGCGGACAGAAGAGAGACCCAGTACTTC
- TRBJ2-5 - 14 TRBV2 CASSPDSLQETQYF TGTGCCAGCAGTCCGGACAGTTTACAAGAGACCCAGTACTTC
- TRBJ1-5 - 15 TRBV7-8 CASSPTDSNNQPQHF TGTGCCAGCAGTCCTACGGACAGTAACAATCAGCCCCAGCATTTT
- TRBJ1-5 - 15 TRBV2 CASSDARAPNQPQHF TGTGCCAGCAGTGATGCCAGGGCCCCCAATCAGCCCCAGCATTTT
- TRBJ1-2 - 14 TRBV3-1 CASSHGARGEGYTF TGTGCCAGCAGCCACGGGGCAAGAGGAGAAGGCTACACCTTC
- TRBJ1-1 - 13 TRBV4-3 CASSRTQGSRAFF TGCGCCAGCAGCCGAACACAGGGTAGTCGGGCTTTCTTT
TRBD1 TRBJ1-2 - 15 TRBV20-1 CSAQPNPGQGFGYTF TGCAGTGCCCAACCCAACCCGGGACAGGGCTTTGGCTACACCTTC
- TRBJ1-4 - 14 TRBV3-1 CASSQGQSNEKLFF TGTGCCAGCAGCCAAGGACAGTCTAATGAAAAACTGTTTTTT
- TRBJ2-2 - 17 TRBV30 CAWSSGAGTANTGELFF TGTGCCTGGTCTTCGGGGGCCGGGACAGCGAACACCGGGGAGCTGTTTTTT
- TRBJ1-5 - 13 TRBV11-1 CASSFGRDQPQHF TGTGCCAGCAGCTTTGGCCGGGACCAGCCCCAGCATTTT
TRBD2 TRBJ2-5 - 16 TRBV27 CASSRLAGLYQETQYF TGTGCCAGCAGTAGACTAGCGGGACTGTACCAAGAGACCCAGTACTTC
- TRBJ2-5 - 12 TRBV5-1 CASSFSQETQYF TGCGCCAGCAGCTTTAGCCAAGAGACCCAGTACTTC
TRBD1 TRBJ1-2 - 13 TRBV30 CAWSYRGNYGYTF TGTGCCTGGAGTTACAGGGGAAACTATGGCTACACCTTC
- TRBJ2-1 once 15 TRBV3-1 CASSHVRKSIFEQFF TGTGCCAGCAGCCATGTGAGGAAAAGTATATTTGAGCAGTTCTTC
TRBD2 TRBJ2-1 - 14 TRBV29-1 CSAPLAGGNNEQFF TGCAGCGCCCCGCTAGCGGGAGGTAACAATGAGCAGTTCTTC
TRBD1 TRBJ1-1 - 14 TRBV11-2 CASSLTGDRTEAFF TGTGCCAGCAGCTTAACAGGGGACCGGACTGAAGCTTTCTTT
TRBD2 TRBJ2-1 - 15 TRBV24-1 CATSVTRGGYNEQFF TGTGCCACCAGTGTTACCCGCGGGGGATACAATGAGCAGTTCTTC
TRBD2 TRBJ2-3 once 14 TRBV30 CAWSLGLAGATQYF TGTGCCTGGAGCCTGGGACTAGCGGGAGCCACGCAGTATTTT
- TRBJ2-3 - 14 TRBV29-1 CSVGGKEGTDTQYF TGCAGCGTTGGGGGGAAAGAGGGCACAGATACGCAGTATTTT